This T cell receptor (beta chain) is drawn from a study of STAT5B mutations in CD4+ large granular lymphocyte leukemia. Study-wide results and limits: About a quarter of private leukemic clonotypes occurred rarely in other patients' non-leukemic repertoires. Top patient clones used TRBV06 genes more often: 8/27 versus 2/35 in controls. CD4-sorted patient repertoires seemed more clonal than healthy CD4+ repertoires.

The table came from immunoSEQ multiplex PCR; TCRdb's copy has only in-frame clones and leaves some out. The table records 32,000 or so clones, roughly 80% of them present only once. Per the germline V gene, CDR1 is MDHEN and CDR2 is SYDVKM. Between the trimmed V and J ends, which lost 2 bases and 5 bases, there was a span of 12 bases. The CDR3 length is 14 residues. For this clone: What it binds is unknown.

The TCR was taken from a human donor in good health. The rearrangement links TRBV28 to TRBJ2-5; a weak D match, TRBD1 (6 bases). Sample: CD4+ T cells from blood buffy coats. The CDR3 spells CASSLLQGWETQYF. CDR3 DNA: TGTGCCAGCAGTTTACTACAGGGATGGGAGACCCAGTACTTC.